This T cell receptor beta chain appears in the sequencing data of a study of T cells after yellow fever vaccination. Study as a whole: Low-cell-number fractions underwent preparation using SMART-Seq v4 Ultra Low Input.

MiXCR was run by TCRdb on the 5' RACE reads, yielding one entry per CDR3 protein. The sample has 120,000 or so distinct CDR3 sequences; roughly 15% are singletons. This clonotype came up a few times. What it binds is not known. V was clipped by 3 bases and J by 2 bases, with 9 bases between them. The V gene's germline CDR1 is SNHLY and CDR2 FYNNEI. This CDR3 has 14 residues. Study-level points and caveats: Detected again after the booster were most primary-vaccination clones, at 96% CD4 and around 91% CD8.

The chain joins TRBV2 to TRBJ2-3, with D unclear. Sequenced here: CD8+ T cells sorted from PBMCs, sampled 5 days after the yellow fever booster vaccination. The receptor's source is a young man who received the YFV17D yellow fever vaccine. CDR3 nucleotide sequence: TGTGCCAGCAGTGACTTTGGGTACACAGATACGCAGTATTTT. This encodes CASSDFGYTDTQYF.